This T cell receptor (beta chain) was found in a study of OX40 agonist ivuxolimab in advanced cancers. Measured with immunoSEQ multiplex PCR; TCRdb has only the in-frame clones, and not every one. The profile covers tens of thousands of clones, with about 88% appearing a single time and about 4% taken by the ten largest. Concerning this clone: Its antigen is still unknown.

Study outcomes and limitations: The study found that CD8+ T cells averaged more expanded clones than CD4+.

The V and J ends lost 2 bases and 4 bases respectively, with 20 bases between them. The CDR3 loop spans 16 amino acids. Per the germline V gene, CDR1 is GTSNPN and CDR2 is SVGIG (reference sequence). The gene calls are TRBV30 and TRBJ2-5; D is undetermined. The source was CD4+ or CD8+ T cells sorted from blood, collected in a trial of the OX40 agonist ivuxolimab. The origin of this receptor is an adult with an advanced solid tumor such as melanoma, head and neck, liver or kidney cancer. CDR3 DNA sequence: TGTGCCTGGAGTCGAAGTGGTAGCTTAATGGGAGAGACCCAGTACTTC. Translation: CAWSRSGSLMGETQYF.